Detailed here is one T cell receptor (beta chain). Its antigen remains unknown. This record belongs to a study of cytomegalovirus exposure and HLA in healthy donors. On the study more broadly: Earlier results showed approximately 110 million unique TCR beta sequences derived from some 190 million T cells. Study-wide points: In a later analysis, TCR beta V- and J-gene trimming showed a link to a missense DCLRE1C variant. Previously analyzed data showed that most TCR beta V segments were productive at a frequency of about 87% or about 30%.

Per germline, CDR1 LGHNA and CDR2 YNFKEQ. This CDR3 spans 18 amino acids. Trimming left V 0 bases short and J 3 bases short, with 18 bases between. PCR primers comprised 60 Vbeta and 13 Jbeta primers. The data were produced by immunoSEQ multiplex PCR, yet TCRdb's version contains in-frame clones alone and is incomplete. The sample lists 150,000 to 200,000 clones, around 80% occurring once. The clonotype originates from a woman aged 50 to 60 in good health and CMV-seropositive. The sample comprised PBMCs. The chain uses TRBV4-2 and TRBJ1-5; D is possibly TRBD1 (6 bases). This chain's CDR3 is CASSQDLDRYWDNQPQHF. The DNA for the CDR3 is TGTGCCAGCAGCCAAGATCTCGACAGGTATTGGGACAATCAGCCCCAGCATTTT.